Listed here are 5 T cell receptor beta chains from one sample, sequenced in a study of blood T cell repertoires in COVID-19. The table came from immunoSEQ multiplex PCR; TCRdb's copy has only in-frame clones and leaves some out. The table has roughly 180,000 clones, approximately 81% seen once. The sequenced sample was PBMCs or T cells enriched from blood (not recorded which). Receptors were obtained from a man aged 55 to 70 who had recovered from COVID-19.

The rearrangement uses TRBV2 and TRBJ1-5, with D uncertain. CDR3 length: 14 residues. Germline V gene sequence: CDR1 SNHLY, CDR2 FYNNEI. Trimming took 6 bases from V and 0 from J, leaving 9 bases between them. The CDR3 region has the DNA TGTGCCAGCAGCGAAATAATTAGCAATCAGCCCCAGCATTTT. Protein product: CASSEIISNQPQHF.

This clone appeared once. The CDR3 region is CASSPGRTGVDGYTF. CDR3 bases: TGTGCCAGCAGCCCTGGCCGGACAGGGGTGGATGGCTACACCTTC. The rearrangement uses TRBV13 and TRBJ1-2; 9 bases are shared with TRBD1. Germline trimming cut 5 bases from V and 6 bases from J; bases unmatched to any gene: 10. The CDR3 runs to 15 residues. Germline values: CDR1 PRHDT, CDR2 FYEKMQ (reference sequence).

The chain employs TRBV20-1 and TRBJ2-1, with 8 bases fitting TRBD1. The V and J ends lost 3 bases and 6 bases, in that order; junction bases with no gene match: 7. The germline V gene has CDR1 DFQATT and CDR2 SNEGSKA (reference sequence). The CDR3 has 14 residues. Here the CDR3 DNA reads TGCAGTGCTAGTGCAGGGGGCGCCTTCAATGAGCAGTTCTTC. Amino acid sequence: CSASAGGAFNEQFF.

V and J are TRBV3-1 (or the pseudogene TRBV3-2) and TRBJ1-1; TRBD1 is a possible D gene (5 bases). Germline V CDR1 and CDR2: LGHDT, YNNKEL (reference sequence). The V and J ends lost 2 bases and 4 bases respectively, with 11 bases between them. This CDR3 is built from 14 residues. CDR3 DNA: TGTGCCAGCAGCCAACCCGGCGGGACCACTGAAGCTTTCTTT. Its translation is CASSQPGGTTEAFF.

The chain carries TRBV27 and TRBJ1-2, with 7 nucleotides matching TRBD1. Trimming took 4 bases from V and 4 from J; bases not matched to a gene: 6. CDR3 length: 14 residues. Germline CDR1 MNHEY, CDR2 SMNVEV (reference sequence). The CDR3 region is CASSSMTGIYGYTF. DNA for the CDR3: TGTGCCAGCAGTTCCATGACAGGGATCTATGGCTACACCTTC.